This T cell receptor (beta chain) originates from a study of beta chain features in type 1 diabetes. Notes on the study in general: The naive, central memory and Treg TCRB repertoires looked more alike in patients than they did in healthy donors. In every one of the four CD4+ subsets, TCRB CDR3s were moderately but significantly shorter in Type 1 diabetes patients.

The CDR3 sequence is 15 residues long. The ends lost 4 bases at V and 8 bases at J; junction bases unmatched: 11. Germline CDR1 and CDR2: SGHNT and YYREEE (reference sequence). cDNA synthesis used the whole RNA isolate, giving expressed TCRB sequences. Method: immunoSEQ multiplex PCR; TCRdb's copy keeps in-frame clones and lacks some. This table holds 95,000 to 150,000 clones, 17% found once. Once sorted, every population was more than 98% pure. Comment on this clone: Its antigen is not identified.

Source material: central memory CD4+ T cells from blood. The sequence came from a man aged 18 to 29 with type 1 diabetes. The chain joins TRBV5-4 to TRBJ2-1, with 8 nucleotides matching TRBD2. The CDR3 DNA sequence: TGTGCCAGCAGCCAGATTAGCGGGATTAGCGATGAGCAGTTCTTC. This translates into CASSQISGISDEQFF.